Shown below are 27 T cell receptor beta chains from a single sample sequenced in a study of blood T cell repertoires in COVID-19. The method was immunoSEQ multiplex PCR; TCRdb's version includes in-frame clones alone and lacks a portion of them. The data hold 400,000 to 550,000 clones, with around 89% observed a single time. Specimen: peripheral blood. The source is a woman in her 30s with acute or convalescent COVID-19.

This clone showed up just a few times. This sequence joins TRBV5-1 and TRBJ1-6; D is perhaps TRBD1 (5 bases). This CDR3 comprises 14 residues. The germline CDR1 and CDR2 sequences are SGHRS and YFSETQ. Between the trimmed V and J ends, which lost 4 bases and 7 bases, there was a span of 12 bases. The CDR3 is CASSPTGLNSPLHF. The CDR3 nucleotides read TGCGCCAGCAGCCCAACAGGTTTGAATTCACCCCTCCACTTT.

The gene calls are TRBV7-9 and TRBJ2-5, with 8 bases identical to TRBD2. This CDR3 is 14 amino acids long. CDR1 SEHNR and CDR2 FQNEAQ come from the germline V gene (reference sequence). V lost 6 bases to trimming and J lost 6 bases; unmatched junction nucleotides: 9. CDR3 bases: TGTGCCAGCAGTCCGGGGGGGCATCAGCAGACCCAGTACTTC. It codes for CASSPGGHQQTQYF.

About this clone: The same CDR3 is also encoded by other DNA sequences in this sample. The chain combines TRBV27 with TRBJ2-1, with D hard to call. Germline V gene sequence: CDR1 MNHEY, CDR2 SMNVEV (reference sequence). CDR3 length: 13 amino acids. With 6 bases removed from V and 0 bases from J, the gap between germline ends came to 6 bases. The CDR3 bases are TGTGCCAGCAGGGTTAGCTCCTACAATGAGCAGTTCTTC. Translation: CASRVSSYNEQFF.

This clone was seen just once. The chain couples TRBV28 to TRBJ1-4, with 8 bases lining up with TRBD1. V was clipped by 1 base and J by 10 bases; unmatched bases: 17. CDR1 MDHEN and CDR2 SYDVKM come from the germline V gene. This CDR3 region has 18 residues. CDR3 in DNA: TGTGCCAGCAGTTTATTTCGTCTTCGGGTACAGGGGGAAGGAAAACTGTTTTTT. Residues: CASSLFRLRVQGEGKLFF.

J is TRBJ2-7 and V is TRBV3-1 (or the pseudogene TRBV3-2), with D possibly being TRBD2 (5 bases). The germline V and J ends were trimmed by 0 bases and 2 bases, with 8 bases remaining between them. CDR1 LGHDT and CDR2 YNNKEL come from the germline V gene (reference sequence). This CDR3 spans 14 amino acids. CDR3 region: CASSQERAPYEQYF. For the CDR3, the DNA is TGTGCCAGCAGCCAAGAGCGGGCCCCCTACGAGCAGTACTTC.

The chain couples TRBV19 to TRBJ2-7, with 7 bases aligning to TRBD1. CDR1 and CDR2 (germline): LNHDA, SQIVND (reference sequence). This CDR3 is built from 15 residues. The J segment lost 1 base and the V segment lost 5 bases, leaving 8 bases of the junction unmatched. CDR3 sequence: CASSWMTGRSYEQYF. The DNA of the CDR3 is TGTGCCAGTAGTTGGATGACAGGGAGATCCTACGAGCAGTACTTC.

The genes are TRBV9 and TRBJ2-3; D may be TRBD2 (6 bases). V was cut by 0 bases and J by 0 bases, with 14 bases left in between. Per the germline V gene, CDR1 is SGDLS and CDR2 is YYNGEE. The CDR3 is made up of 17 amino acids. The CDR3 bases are TGTGCCAGCAGCGTAGTGGCGGGGACCCTTAGCACAGATACGCAGTATTTT. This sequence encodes CASSVVAGTLSTDTQYF.

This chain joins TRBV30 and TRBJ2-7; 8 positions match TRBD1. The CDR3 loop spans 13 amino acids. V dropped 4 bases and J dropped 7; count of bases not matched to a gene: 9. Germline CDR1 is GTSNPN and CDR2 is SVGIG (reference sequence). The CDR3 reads CAWTPGGSWEQYF. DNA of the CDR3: TGTGCCTGGACCCCAGGGGGCTCATGGGAGCAGTACTTC.

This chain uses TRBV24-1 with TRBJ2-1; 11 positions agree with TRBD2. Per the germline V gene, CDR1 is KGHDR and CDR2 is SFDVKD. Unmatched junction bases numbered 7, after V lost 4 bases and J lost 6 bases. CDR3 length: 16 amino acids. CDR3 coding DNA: TGTGCCACCAGTGACATAGCGGGGGGGACTCGCAATGAGCAGTTCTTC. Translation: CATSDIAGGTRNEQFF.

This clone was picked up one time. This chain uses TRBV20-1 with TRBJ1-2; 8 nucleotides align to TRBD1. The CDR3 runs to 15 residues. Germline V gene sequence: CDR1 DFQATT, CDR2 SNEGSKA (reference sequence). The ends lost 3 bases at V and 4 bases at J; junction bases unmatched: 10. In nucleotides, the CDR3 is TGCAGTGCTAGTCTCGGACAGGGCCTCTTCTATGGCTACACCTTC. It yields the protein CSASLGQGLFYGYTF.

The CDR3 nucleotides are TGTGCCAGCTCAAAGGGACAGGGGAAAGAGACCCAGTACTTC. Amino acid sequence: CASSKGQGKETQYF. This chain links TRBV18 with TRBJ2-5, with 10 positions matching TRBD1. The CDR3 is 14 amino acids. Germline loops: CDR1 KGHSH, CDR2 LQKENI. After removal of 5 bases from V and 3 bases from J, the junction contained 3 bases not matched to a gene.

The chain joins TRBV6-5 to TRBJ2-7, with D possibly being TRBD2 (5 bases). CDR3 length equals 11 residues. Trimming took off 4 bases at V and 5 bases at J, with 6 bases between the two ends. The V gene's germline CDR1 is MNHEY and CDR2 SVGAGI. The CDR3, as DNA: TGTGCCAGCAGTTCGGGGAACGAGCAGTACTTC. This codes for CASSSGNEQYF.

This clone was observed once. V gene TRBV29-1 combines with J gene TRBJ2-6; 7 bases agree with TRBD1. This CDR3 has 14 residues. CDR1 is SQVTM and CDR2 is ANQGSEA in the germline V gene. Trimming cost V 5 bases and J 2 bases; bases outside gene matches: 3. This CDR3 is CSVRQGTGANVLTF. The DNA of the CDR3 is TGCAGCGTTCGACAGGGCACTGGGGCCAACGTCCTGACTTTC.

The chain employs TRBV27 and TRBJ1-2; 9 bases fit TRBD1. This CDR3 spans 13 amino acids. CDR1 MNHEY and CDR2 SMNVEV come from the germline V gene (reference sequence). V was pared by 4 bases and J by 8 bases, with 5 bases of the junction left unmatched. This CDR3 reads CASSYGTGQGYTF. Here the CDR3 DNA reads TGTGCCAGCAGTTACGGGACAGGGCAGGGCTACACCTTC.

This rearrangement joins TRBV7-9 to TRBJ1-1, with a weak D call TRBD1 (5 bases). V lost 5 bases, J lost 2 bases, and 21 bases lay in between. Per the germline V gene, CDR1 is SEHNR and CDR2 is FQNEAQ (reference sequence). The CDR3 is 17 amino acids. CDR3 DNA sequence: TGTGCCAGCAGCAACTCAGGGACTCGGTCTTTAAACACTGAAGCTTTCTTT. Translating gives CASSNSGTRSLNTEAFF.

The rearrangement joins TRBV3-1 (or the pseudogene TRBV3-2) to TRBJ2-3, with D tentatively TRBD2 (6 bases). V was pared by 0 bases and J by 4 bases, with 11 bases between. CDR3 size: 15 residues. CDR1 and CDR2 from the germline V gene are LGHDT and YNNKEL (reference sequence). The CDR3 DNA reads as TGTGCCAGCAGCCAAGAGGCGGGGTGGGCAGATACGCAGTATTTT. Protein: CASSQEAGWADTQYF.

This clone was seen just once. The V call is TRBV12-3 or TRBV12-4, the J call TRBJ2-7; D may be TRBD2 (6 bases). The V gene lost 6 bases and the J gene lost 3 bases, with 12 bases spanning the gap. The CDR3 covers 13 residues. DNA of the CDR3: TGTGCCAGCAGCCGAGACGGGAGCTACGAGCAGTACTTC. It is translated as CASSRDGSYEQYF.

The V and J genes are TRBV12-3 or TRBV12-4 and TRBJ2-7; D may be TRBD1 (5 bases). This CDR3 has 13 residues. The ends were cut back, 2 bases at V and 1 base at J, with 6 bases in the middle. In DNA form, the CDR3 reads TGTGCCAGCAGTTTACAGGGATCCTACGAGCAGTACTTC. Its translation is CASSLQGSYEQYF.

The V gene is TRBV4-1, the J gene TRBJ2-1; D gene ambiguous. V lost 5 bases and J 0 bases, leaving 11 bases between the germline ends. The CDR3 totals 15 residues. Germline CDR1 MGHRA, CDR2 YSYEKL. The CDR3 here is CASSGKRDSYNEQFF. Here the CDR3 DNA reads TGCGCCAGCAGCGGTAAGCGCGACTCCTACAATGAGCAGTTCTTC.

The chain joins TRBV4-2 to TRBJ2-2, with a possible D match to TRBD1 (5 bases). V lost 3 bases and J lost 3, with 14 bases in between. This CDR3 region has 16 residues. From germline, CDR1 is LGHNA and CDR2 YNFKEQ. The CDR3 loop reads CASSHQGNEYTGELFF. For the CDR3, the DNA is TGTGCCAGCAGCCACCAGGGCAACGAATACACCGGGGAGCTGTTTTTT.

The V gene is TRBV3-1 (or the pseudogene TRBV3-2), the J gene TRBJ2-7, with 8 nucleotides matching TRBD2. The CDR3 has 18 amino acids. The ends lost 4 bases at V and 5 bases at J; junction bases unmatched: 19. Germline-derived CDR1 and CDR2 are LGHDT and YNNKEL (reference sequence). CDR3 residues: CASSLLTGDGGAIHEQYF. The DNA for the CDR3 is TGTGCCAGCAGCCTCCTAACGGGTGACGGGGGGGCTATCCACGAGCAGTACTTC.

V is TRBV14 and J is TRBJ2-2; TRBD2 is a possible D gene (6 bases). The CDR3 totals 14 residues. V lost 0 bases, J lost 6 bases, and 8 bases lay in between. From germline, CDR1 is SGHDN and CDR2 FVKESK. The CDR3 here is CASSQDQRAGELFF. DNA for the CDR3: TGTGCCAGCAGCCAAGACCAGCGGGCCGGGGAGCTGTTTTTT. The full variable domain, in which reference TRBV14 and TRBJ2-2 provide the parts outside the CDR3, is EAGVTQFPSHSVIEKGQTVTLRCDPISGHDNLYWYRRVMGKEIKFLLHFVKESKQDESGMPNNRFLAERTGGTYSTLKVQPAELEDSGVYFCASSQDQRAGELFFGEGSRLTVL.

The CDR3: CASSVDGRETQYF. CDR3 nucleotide sequence: TGTGCCAGCAGCGTAGACGGGAGAGAGACCCAGTACTTC. The chain links TRBV9 to TRBJ2-5; tentatively, D is TRBD2 (6 bases). In germline, CDR1 is SGDLS, CDR2 YYNGEE. Trimming pared 0 bases from V and 4 bases from J, leaving 7 bases between. This CDR3 comprises 13 residues.

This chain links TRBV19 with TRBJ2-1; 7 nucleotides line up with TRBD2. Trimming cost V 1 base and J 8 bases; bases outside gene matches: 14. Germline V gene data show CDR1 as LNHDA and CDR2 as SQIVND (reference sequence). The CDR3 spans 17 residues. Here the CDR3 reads CASSIGLSGVFSYEQFF. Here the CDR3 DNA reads TGTGCCAGTAGTATAGGCCTGAGCGGGGTCTTTAGCTATGAGCAGTTCTTC.

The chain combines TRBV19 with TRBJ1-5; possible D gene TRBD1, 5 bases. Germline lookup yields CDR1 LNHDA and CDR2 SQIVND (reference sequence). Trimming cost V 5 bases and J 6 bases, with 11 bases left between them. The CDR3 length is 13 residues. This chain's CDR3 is CASSQGVGQPQHF. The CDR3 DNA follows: TGTGCCAGTAGTCAGGGTGTAGGTCAGCCCCAGCATTTT.

CDR3 DNA sequence: TGTGCCAGCAGCGTAGAAGTGGCTTTCGGAAACACCATATATTTT. It specifies CASSVEVAFGNTIYF. The chain combines TRBV9 with TRBJ1-3, with no clear D. The V gene's germline CDR1 is SGDLS and CDR2 YYNGEE. This CDR3 is 15 amino acids long. V lost 0 bases and J lost 4, with 11 bases in between. Drawing the rest from reference TRBV9 and TRBJ1-3, the complete variable domain is DSGVTQTPKHLITATGQRVTLRCSPRSGDLSVYWYQQSLDQGLQFLIQYYNGEERAKGNILERFSAQQFPDLHSELNLSSLELGDSALYFCASSVEVAFGNTIYFGEGSWLTVV.

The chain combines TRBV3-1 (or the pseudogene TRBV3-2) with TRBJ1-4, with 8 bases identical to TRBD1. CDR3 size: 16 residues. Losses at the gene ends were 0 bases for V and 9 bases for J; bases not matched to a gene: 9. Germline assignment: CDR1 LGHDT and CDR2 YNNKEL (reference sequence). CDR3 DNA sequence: TGTGCCAGCAGCCAAGACGCAGGGGGCAATCGTAAAAAACTGTTTTTT. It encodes CASSQDAGGNRKKLFF.